These 32 T cell receptor beta chains share one sample of origin, sequenced in a study of cytomegalovirus exposure and HLA in healthy donors listed by TCRdb under 2017. Libraries were built with the immunoSEQ multiplex PCR assay. The multiplex PCR relied on a mix of 60 forward primers for TCR Vbeta segments and 13 reverse primers for TCR Jbeta segments. Sourced from immuneACCESS, this table was stored by TCRdb with only in-frame sequences that have V and J called. A share of the clones is absent; for the studies checked, an unresolved V gene accounts for under half, and the remainder has no known explanation. The sample table holds about 160,000 clones, of which roughly four fifths were seen once. The top ten clones comprise just under 3% of the sample. The specimen was PBMCs. The receptors were sampled from a woman between 45 and 60 years old in good health and CMV-seropositive.

This clone was recorded a few times. The chain carries TRBV29-1 and TRBJ1-1, with no clear D. The CDR3 length is 11 residues. The V end lost 4 bases, the J end lost 5 bases, and 8 bases lay between the germline ends. CDR1 and CDR2 from the germline V gene are SQVTM and ANQGSEA. This CDR3 is CSVAWRTEAFF. The DNA of the CDR3 is TGCAGCGTTGCTTGGAGAACTGAAGCTTTCTTT. Combining the CDR3 with reference TRBV29-1 and TRBJ1-1 gives the whole variable domain SAVISQKPSRDICQRGTSLTIQCQVDSQVTMMFWYRQQPGQSLTLIATANQGSEATYESGFVIDKFPISRPNLTFSTLTVSNMSPEDSSIYLCSVAWRTEAFFGQGTRLTVV.

The genes are TRBV27 and TRBJ1-4; maybe TRBD1 (5 bases). Trimming left V 3 bases short and J 11 bases short, with 16 bases between. The CDR3 has 14 amino acids. From germline, CDR1 is MNHEY and CDR2 SMNVEV (reference sequence). CDR3 bases: TGTGCCAGCAGTTTCCGAGAGGCGGGGCGGAAACTGTTTTTT. This codes for CASSFREAGRKLFF.

The rearrangement links TRBV7-8 to TRBJ1-6; a weak D match, TRBD1 (5 bases). CDR3 length: 17 residues. The V end lost 1 base, the J end lost 11 bases, and 21 bases lay between the germline ends. Germline loops: CDR1 SGHVS, CDR2 FQNEAQ. The CDR3 DNA is TGTGCCAGCAGCTTAGATGTGGGGCTCACACCCGGTCCACCCCTCCACTTT. It translates to CASSLDVGLTPGPPLHF.

The rearrangement joins TRBV5-1 to TRBJ1-1, with no clear D. The CDR3 spans 17 residues. Germline CDR1 is SGHRS and CDR2 is YFSETQ. Trimming removed 3 bases at V and 2 bases at J, with 20 bases between. CDR3 protein: CASSSAGSNSANTEAFF. The CDR3 DNA is TGCGCCAGCAGCTCCGCCGGGTCGAACTCCGCTAACACTGAAGCTTTCTTT.

The chain recombines TRBV6-1 with TRBJ1-1; possibly TRBD1 for D (5 bases). V lost 5 bases, J lost 1 base, and 11 bases lay in between. Germline V gene sequence: CDR1 MNHNS, CDR2 SASEGT. CDR3 length: 14 amino acids. CDR3 loop: CASSLLDKNTEAFF. The CDR3, as DNA: TGTGCCAGCAGTCTGTTGGACAAGAACACTGAAGCTTTCTTT.

The chain has TRBV2 and TRBJ2-1, with 10 bases identical to TRBD2. With V trimmed by 3 bases and J by 9 bases, 14 bases remained unmatched. Looked up from germline, CDR1 is SNHLY and CDR2 is FYNNEI. The CDR3 has 17 amino acids. CDR3 residues: CASSEGRLAGAMGEQFF. The CDR3 DNA reads as TGTGCCAGCAGTGAGGGGCGGCTAGCGGGGGCCATGGGTGAGCAGTTCTTC.

The chain has TRBV5-1 and TRBJ1-4; 7 bases agree with TRBD1. The V gene's germline CDR1 is SGHRS and CDR2 YFSETQ. J was trimmed by 0 bases and V by 2 bases; bases with no gene match: 10. CDR3 size: 18 residues. CDR3 protein: CASSLVGTATSTNEKLFF. The CDR3 DNA follows: TGCGCCAGCAGCTTAGTTGGGACAGCAACATCAACTAATGAAAAACTGTTTTTT.

V usage is TRBV2 and J usage is TRBJ1-6; 8 nucleotides match TRBD1. The CDR3 totals 14 residues. V dropped 4 bases and J dropped 14; count of bases not matched to a gene: 10. Germline V lookup: CDR1 SNHLY, CDR2 FYNNEI. CDR3 residues: CASSGLDRAITLHF. In nucleotides, the CDR3 is TGTGCCAGCAGTGGGCTGGACAGGGCAATTACCCTCCACTTT.

The J gene is TRBJ2-1, the V gene TRBV7-2; the match to TRBD1 covers 11 bases. V trimming: 6 bases; J trimming: 9 bases; junction bases outside the gene matches: 10. This CDR3 is 15 amino acids long. Germline lookup yields CDR1 SGHTA and CDR2 FQGNSA. The CDR3 coding sequence is TGTGCCAGCAGGCGAACCGGGACAGGGGGATCTGAGCAGTTCTTC. This codes for CASRRTGTGGSEQFF.

This chain connects TRBV29-1 to TRBJ2-1, with 8 bases fitting TRBD2. Trimming cost V 6 bases and J 5 bases; bases outside gene matches: 9. The CDR3 totals 14 residues. Germline assignment: CDR1 SQVTM and CDR2 ANQGSEA. For the CDR3, the DNA is TGCAGCGTCGCGAGCGGGGGAATAAACAATGAGCAGTTCTTC. Residues: CSVASGGINNEQFF.

The rearrangement uses TRBV27 and TRBJ1-1, with a possible D match to TRBD1 (5 bases). The CDR3 is made up of 13 amino acids. V was cut by 6 bases and J by 2 bases, with 10 bases left in between. Germline V gene sequence: CDR1 MNHEY, CDR2 SMNVEV (reference sequence). The CDR3: CASSLDSNTEAFF. The CDR3 DNA sequence: TGTGCCAGCAGCCTTGACAGTAACACTGAAGCTTTCTTT.

The sample holds a few counts of this clone. This chain connects TRBV2 to TRBJ2-1; D unresolved. This CDR3 has 11 amino acids. The V gene lost 8 bases and the J gene lost 7 bases, with 9 bases spanning the gap. CDR1 SNHLY and CDR2 FYNNEI come from the germline V gene. Here the CDR3 reads CASAHANEQFF. CDR3 in DNA: TGTGCCAGCGCACATGCAAATGAGCAGTTCTTC.

The V and J genes are TRBV5-1 and TRBJ2-3; the D gene is possibly TRBD1 (6 bases). Trimming pared 2 bases from V and 5 bases from J, leaving 18 bases between. This CDR3 spans 16 amino acids. Germline CDR1 reads SGHRS; CDR2 reads YFSETQ. The CDR3 DNA follows: TGCGCCAGCAGCTTTGGTTCCAGGGGTTTGGAAGATACGCAGTATTTT. Protein sequence: CASSFGSRGLEDTQYF.

The chain joins TRBV19 to TRBJ2-2; 8 positions match TRBD1. CDR3 size: 14 residues. CDR1 LNHDA and CDR2 SQIVND come from the germline V gene (reference sequence). The V and J ends lost 5 bases and 6 bases, in that order; junction bases with no gene match: 5. The CDR3 loop is CASSVTGVSGELFF. CDR3 nucleotides: TGTGCCAGTAGTGTGACAGGGGTATCCGGGGAGCTGTTTTTT.

This clone has just a few counts. The J gene is TRBJ2-1, the V gene TRBV9; tentatively, D is TRBD2 (5 bases). The ends were cut back, 4 bases at V and 0 bases at J, with 11 bases in the middle. The CDR3 loop spans 15 amino acids. CDR1 and CDR2 from the germline V gene are SGDLS and YYNGEE. CDR3 nucleotide sequence: TGTGCCAGCAGCCCGACTGGGAGCTCCTACAATGAGCAGTTCTTC. Its protein is CASSPTGSSYNEQFF.

The gene calls are TRBV4-1 and TRBJ2-1, with 7 bases aligning to TRBD2. This CDR3 is built from 15 residues. The junction had 7 bases not matched to a gene; V was cut back by 4 bases and J by 4 bases. CDR1 MGHRA and CDR2 YSYEKL come from the germline V gene. Written as DNA, the CDR3 is TGCGCCAGCAGCCCGCGTTGGGGGGGGTACAATGAGCAGTTCTTC. Its translation: CASSPRWGGYNEQFF.

The chain employs TRBV5-6 and TRBJ2-1; 8 bases are a match to TRBD1. V lost 4 bases and J lost 10; bases outside the gene matches: 7. The CDR3 runs 13 residues. Looked up from germline, CDR1 is SGHDT and CDR2 is YYEEEE. CDR3 protein: CASSPTYRGEQFF. As DNA, the CDR3 is TGTGCCAGCAGCCCGACGTACAGGGGGGAGCAGTTCTTC.

The rearrangement joins TRBV5-1 to TRBJ1-5; D unresolved. The CDR3 consists of 15 residues. Trimming took off 5 bases at V and 6 bases at J, with 18 bases between the two ends. Germline V gene lookup returns CDR1 SGHRS and CDR2 YFSETQ. The CDR3 nucleotides read TGCGCCAGCAGTCAAGACCCTGGTTCGGGTCAGCCCCAGCATTTT. This translates into CASSQDPGSGQPQHF.

The chain has TRBV6-1 and TRBJ1-1; D unresolved. The CDR3 runs to 14 residues. CDR1 is MNHNS, CDR2 SASEGT, per germline. V lost 5 bases, J lost 1 base, and 11 bases lay in between. The CDR3: CASSLHIWNTEAFF. The CDR3 coding sequence is TGTGCCAGCAGTTTACACATATGGAACACTGAAGCTTTCTTT.

This clone was observed a single time. This CDR3 is CASRRLAGGSSTDTQYF. CDR3 nucleotides: TGTGCCAGCAGACGACTAGCGGGGGGGTCTAGCACAGATACGCAGTATTTT. V is TRBV2 and J is TRBJ2-3, with 14 positions matching TRBD2. The germline V gene encodes CDR1 SNHLY and CDR2 FYNNEI. The CDR3 runs 17 residues. Trimming took 6 bases from V and 0 from J; bases not matched to a gene: 5.

In DNA, the CDR3 is TGCAGCGTTGTTCGGACCGGGAACCTGAACACTGAAGCTTTCTTT. Translation gives CSVVRTGNLNTEAFF. The chain recombines TRBV29-1 with TRBJ1-1; D is unclear. The CDR3 length is 15 residues. Germline V gives CDR1 SQVTM, CDR2 ANQGSEA. V lost 4 bases and J 0 bases, leaving 15 bases between the germline ends.

CDR3 region: CASSQDPLGQNTEAFF. The DNA of the CDR3 is TGTGCCAGCAGCCAAGACCCTTTGGGACAGAACACTGAAGCTTTCTTT. The chain has TRBV4-2 and TRBJ1-1; perhaps TRBD1 as D (6 bases). The CDR3 sequence is 16 residues long. Germline V lookup: CDR1 LGHNA, CDR2 YNFKEQ. The germline V and J ends were trimmed by 0 bases and 1 base, with 12 bases remaining between them.

J is TRBJ1-2 and V is TRBV14, with D possibly matching TRBD1 (6 bases). Deletions cut 1 base from V and 4 bases from J, with 13 bases between. Looked up from germline, CDR1 is SGHDN and CDR2 is FVKESK. This CDR3 contains 15 residues. The CDR3 sequence: CASSQATGKSYGYTF. The CDR3 DNA is TGTGCCAGCAGCCAAGCGACAGGAAAGAGCTATGGCTACACCTTC.

This clone has only one observation. The V gene is TRBV7-9, the J gene TRBJ1-2; D gene ambiguous. CDR1 and CDR2 (germline): SEHNR, FQNEAQ (reference sequence). Trimming cost V 10 bases and J 5 bases, with 11 bases left between them. There are 11 residues in the CDR3. For the CDR3, the DNA is TGTGCCATTCTTCGAGGATATGGCTACACCTTC. It specifies CAILRGYGYTF.

This rearrangement joins TRBV6-1 to TRBJ2-7; TRBD1 aligns across 7 bases. From germline, CDR1 is MNHNS and CDR2 SASEGT. The CDR3 totals 14 residues. Unmatched junction bases numbered 9, after V lost 7 bases and J lost 3 bases. In nucleotides, the CDR3 is TGTGCCAGCACCCAGAGACAGGGATACTACGAGCAGTACTTC. Translated, it gives CASTQRQGYYEQYF.

The rearrangement uses TRBV6-4 and TRBJ1-5; TRBD1 might be the D (5 bases). V lost 10 bases, J lost 6 bases, and 19 bases lay in between. Germline assignment: CDR1 MRHNA and CDR2 SNTAGT. This CDR3 is built from 14 residues. The DNA of the CDR3 is TGTGCCAACGGCGCAGGGCGAGCCAGTCAGCCCCAGCATTTT. It yields the protein CANGAGRASQPQHF.

This clone showed up just a few times. This chain joins TRBV27 and TRBJ2-3, with D possibly TRBD2 on 6 matching bases. Deletions cut 4 bases from V and 4 bases from J, with 12 bases between. The CDR3 runs 14 residues. Germline loops: CDR1 MNHEY, CDR2 SMNVEV (reference sequence). The CDR3 loop is CASSSGREADTQYF. For the CDR3, the DNA is TGTGCCAGCAGTTCGGGCAGGGAGGCAGATACGCAGTATTTT.

The gene calls are TRBV9 and TRBJ2-7, with D maybe TRBD1 (6 bases). Trimming stripped 2 bases from V and 2 bases from J, with 11 bases between. The CDR3 sequence is 14 residues long. Per the germline V gene, CDR1 is SGDLS and CDR2 is YYNGEE. The DNA for the CDR3 is TGTGCCAGCAGCGTGGCAGGGGACACCTACGAGCAGTACTTC. This translates into CASSVAGDTYEQYF.

CDR3 bases: TGTGCCACCAGCAACCGGGACAGGGTCGATGGCTACACCTTC. The encoded protein is CATSNRDRVDGYTF. The chain combines TRBV15 with TRBJ1-2; 9 nucleotides line up with TRBD1. The CDR3 covers 14 residues. Germline lookup yields CDR1 LNHNV and CDR2 YYDKDF (reference sequence). With 4 bases clipped from V and 6 bases from J, the junction kept 6 bases outside the gene matches.

The chain carries TRBV5-4 and TRBJ2-1; perhaps TRBD1 as D (6 bases). The CDR3 is 13 amino acids. CDR1 is SGHNT and CDR2 is YYREEE in the germline V gene (reference sequence). The V and J ends lost 4 bases and 4 bases respectively, with 9 bases between them. DNA for the CDR3: TGTGCCAGCAGCGCGGACAGTTACAATGAGCAGTTCTTC. It translates to CASSADSYNEQFF. The variable domain in full, with the rest retrieved from reference TRBV5-4 and TRBJ2-1, is ETGVTQSPTHLIKTRGQQVTLRCSSQSGHNTVSWYQQALGQGPQFIFQYYREEENGRGNFPPRFSGLQFPNYSSELNVNALELDDSALYLCASSADSYNEQFFGPGTRLTVL.

The rearrangement links TRBV7-7 to TRBJ2-1, with TRBD1 matching over 8 bases. This CDR3 has 13 residues. J was trimmed by 9 bases and V by 5 bases; bases with no gene match: 6. Germline values: CDR1 SSHAT, CDR2 FNYEAQ (reference sequence). CDR3 loop: CASSRTGGGEQFF. Here the CDR3 DNA reads TGTGCCAGCAGCCGTACAGGGGGAGGTGAGCAGTTCTTC.

V and J are TRBV30 and TRBJ2-1; tentatively, D is TRBD2 (5 bases). CDR1 and CDR2 (germline): GTSNPN, SVGIG (reference sequence). The CDR3 runs 14 residues. V lost 4 bases, J lost 0 bases, and 10 bases lay in between. In nucleotides, the CDR3 is TGTGCCTGGAATAGAGGGAGCTCCTACAATGAGCAGTTCTTC. Its translation is CAWNRGSSYNEQFF.